The rows below give T cell receptor beta chains drawn from one sample of a study of blood T cell repertoires in COVID-19. Some clones are missing from TCRdb's copy, which holds only in-frame ones; the method was immunoSEQ multiplex PCR. There are fewer than 120,000 clones in the sample; about 70% occur only once, and 6.5% to 8.5% lies in the top ten. Sequenced input: peripheral blood. Receptor source: an older woman with acute or convalescent COVID-19. The CDR3 runs from the conserved cysteine through the conserved F or W.

>TRBJ1-1|TRBV29-1
CSASGQRNTEAFF
>TRBJ1-2|TRBV5-1
CASSPGTVYGYTF
>TRBJ1-5|TRBV6-1
CASSEGQGYQPQHF
>TRBJ1-2|TRBV2
CASGTGVDGYTF
>TRBJ1-4|TRBV5-6
CASSQRTGLNEKLFF
>TRBJ1-5|TRBV11-3
CASSLVGGASSWDQPQHF
>TRBJ2-7|TRBV6-1
CASSEGGQGIGEQYF
>TRBJ2-7|TRBV27
CASKTTATYEQYF
>TRBJ2-3|TRBV24-1
CATRGDLSTDTQYF
>TRBJ2-7|TRBV6-4
CASSDSKRSSCSYEQYF
>TRBJ2-5|TRBV24-1
CATSAGGETQYF
>TRBJ2-1|TRBV18
CASSPSIRDNEQFF
>TRBJ1-2|TRBV6-1
CASSEDRGGDYGYTF
>TRBJ1-1|TRBV7-9
CASSYRDVYAFF
>TRBJ2-1|TRBV28
CASRRTGGHEQFF
>TRBJ1-6|TRBV7-2
CASSLDGRKGKASRSPLHF
>TRBJ1-2|TRBV6-5
CASRVTGGYGYTF
>TRBJ1-6|TRBV10-3
CAISESAGGLGSPLHF
>TRBJ2-7|TRBV5-1
CASSSTGGSYEQYF
>TRBJ1-5|TRBV5-5
CASSSGENQPQHF
>TRBJ2-7|TRBV7-8
CASSLMAATYEQYF
>TRBJ2-7|TRBV11-1
CASSPRTGNYEQYF
>TRBJ1-1|TRBV18
CASSPRGSDTEAFF
>TRBJ2-1|TRBV24-1
CATSDPHVTSGINEQFF
>TRBJ1-6|TRBV30
CAWSPPVTGGSPLHF
>TRBJ2-5|TRBV7-2
CASSPTSGGAIMETQYF
>TRBJ2-7|TRBV3-1/TRBV3-2
CASSQDIRGIRYEQYF
>TRBJ2-2|TRBV11-2
CASSMGQANTGELFF
>TRBJ1-3|TRBV19
CASTRGLTSGNTIYF
>TRBJ1-2|TRBV19
CASSIDSPTLLGYTF
>TRBJ2-2|TRBV11-2
CASSPRLTGELFF
>TRBJ1-5|TRBV28
CASSLVGATWQPQHF
>TRBJ1-5|TRBV28
CASSGGQKYQPQHF
>TRBJ1-2|TRBV25-1
CASSDAGPNYGYTF
>TRBJ1-5|TRBV14
CASRHRDNSNQPQHF
>TRBJ1-5|TRBV30
CAWSEAGPSTWSPQHF
>TRBJ1-5|TRBV18
CASSSRTGSNQPQHF
>TRBJ2-7|TRBV6-5
CASSRDRGNEQYF
>TRBJ2-7|TRBV12-3/TRBV12-4
CASSLTENYEQYF
>TRBJ2-7|TRBV6-5
CASLALQGSSYEQYF
>TRBJ1-1|TRBV7-2
CASSLKYMNTEAFF
>TRBJ1-1|TRBV28
CASSGSDRVPEAFF
>TRBJ2-7|TRBV27
CASLWRGGYEQYF
>TRBJ1-5|TRBV19
CASSDISNQPQHF
>TRBJ2-7|TRBV12-3/TRBV12-4
CASSYLGGGEQYF
>TRBJ1-1|TRBV24-1
CATMDRVGNTEAFF
>TRBJ2-7|TRBV15
CATSPMDREGEQYF
>TRBJ1-1|TRBV5-4
CASSSRDLNTEAFF
>TRBJ1-3|TRBV19
CASSRRQGTGGNTIYF
>TRBJ2-1|TRBV20-1
CSASNSGEPNEQFF
>TRBJ1-3|TRBV5-1
CASSPGQDSGNTIYF